This TCR beta chain was sequenced during a study of sequential checkpoint blockade in melanoma. Study-wide context: DNA from 91 pretreatment tumor samples underwent TCRβ immunosequencing. Around 21 patients had tumor biopsies before treatment and at week 13.

By share of the sample, this clone is medium-sized. Its antigen is still unknown. The protocol was immunoSEQ multiplex PCR, while the TCRdb copy is restricted to in-frame clones and leaves out a portion. The table has more than 950 clones, over 15% seen once. Findings and limits, study-wide: About 30 times likelier clinical benefit followed increased tumor T-cell fraction and clonality.

Described treatment: randomized to nivolumab then ipilimumab (arm A) or the reverse (arm B). No patient had prior DNA-damaging chemotherapy. CDR1 and CDR2 (germline): SGHNT, YENEEA. V gave up 1 base and J gave up 6 bases; unmatched junction bases: 9. This CDR3 is 15 amino acids long. This chain joins TRBV11-3 and TRBJ2-7; the match to TRBD2 covers 7 bases. This TCR came from a human donor with melanoma. The material sequenced was tumor tissue (inferred from file names), taken from a patient given nivolumab and ipilimumab in sequence. The CDR3 protein is CASSLVSGISGEQYF. As DNA, the CDR3 is TGTGCCAGCAGCTTAGTAAGCGGGATATCTGGCGAGCAGTACTTC.